Listed below are T cell receptor beta chains from one sample, sequenced in a study of T cells after yellow fever vaccination. TCRdb re-called the 5' RACE reads through MiXCR, storing one row per CDR3 protein. The table lists some 300,000 distinct CDR3 sequences, approximately 8% of them singletons. This material consisted of CD4+ T cells sorted from PBMCs, taken 5 days after the yellow fever booster vaccination. Every receptor here comes from a man younger than 35 who received the YFV17D yellow fever vaccine. Both conserved end residues are part of each CDR3. Fields, in order: V gene, J gene, D gene, clone size, CDR3 DNA, CDR3 protein. The D gene is left open where the match is weak. Clone size, where shown, is once, few, many, or a class for clones that have expanded.

TRBV4-2	TRBJ2-5	-	few	TGTGCCAGCAGCCAAGAAGTGTGGGTATGGGAGACCCAGTACTTC	CASSQEVWVWETQYF
TRBV5-1	TRBJ2-5	TRBD2	-	TGCGCCAGCAGCTCCGTAGCGGGGGGGAGAGAGACCCAGTACTTC	CASSSVAGGRETQYF
TRBV20-1	TRBJ2-5	TRBD2	many	TGCAGTGCAAAAGCGGGGGGTAAAGAGACCCAGTACTTC	CSAKAGGKETQYF
TRBV29-1	TRBJ2-3	-	many	TGCAGCGTTGACCCTCGAGGGGTAGCAGATACGCAGTATTTT	CSVDPRGVADTQYF
TRBV6-5	TRBJ1-3	-	few	TGTGCCAGCAGGCCCATGTCGGCCGGCTCTGGAAACACCATATATTTT	CASRPMSAGSGNTIYF
TRBV20-1	TRBJ2-7	-	many	TGCAGTGCTCCGAAGGGGGGAAGCTACGAGCAGTACTTC	CSAPKGGSYEQYF
TRBV7-2	TRBJ1-2	-	many	TGTGCCAGCAGCCCCCCAGGGATTCGTGATTACTATGGCTACACCTTC	CASSPPGIRDYYGYTF
TRBV11-2	TRBJ2-5	TRBD2	few	TGTGCCAGCAGCTCACCAGCCGGGACTAGGGGATCGGAGACCCAGTACTTC	CASSSPAGTRGSETQYF
TRBV29-1	TRBJ2-3	-	few	TGCAGCGTTGGGGTTTCAAATACGCAGTATTTT	CSVGVSNTQYF
TRBV25-1	TRBJ2-3	TRBD2	-	TGTGCCAGCAGCTCCGGGACTAGAGACCCAGATACGCAGTATTTT	CASSSGTRDPDTQYF
TRBV30	TRBJ2-3	-	-	TGTGCCTGGCGTAGGGGAAACACAGATACGCAGTATTTT	CAWRRGNTDTQYF
TRBV5-4	TRBJ2-1	TRBD2	few	TGTGCCAGCAGCCAGACTAGCGGGGCACAGAGGCAGTTCTTC	CASSQTSGAQRQFF
TRBV5-4	TRBJ1-1	TRBD1	-	TGTGCCAGCAGCTTGACGGACAGGGGGAACACTGAAGCTTTCTTT	CASSLTDRGNTEAFF
TRBV9	TRBJ1-2	TRBD1	few	TGTGCCAGCAGTGTGCAGGGGGAGGTTTACTATGGCTACACCTTC	CASSVQGEVYYGYTF
TRBV24-1	TRBJ2-1	TRBD1	-	TGTGCCGCCTCAAGACGACAGGGGTACAATGAGCAGTTCTTC	CAASRRQGYNEQFF
TRBV20-1	TRBJ2-2	TRBD2	few	TGCAGTGCTAGACACGCCCGGGGGGGCGGGTCGGCCGGGGAGCTGTTTTTT	CSARHARGGGSAGELFF
TRBV6-5	TRBJ2-7	TRBD2	-	TGTGCCAGCAGACTGACTAGCGGGGGTTTCGAGCAGTACTTC	CASRLTSGGFEQYF
TRBV20-1	TRBJ1-1	-	many	TGCAGTGTACCCGAAGGGAACACTGAAGCTTTCTTT	CSVPEGNTEAFF
TRBV18	TRBJ1-2	TRBD1	-	TGTGCCAGCTCACCAGGACAGGGCGAGTATGGCTACACCTTC	CASSPGQGEYGYTF
TRBV5-4	TRBJ1-3	-	few	TGTGCCAGCAGCTTGGACGGGCACACCATATATTTT	CASSLDGHTIYF
TRBV20-1	TRBJ2-1	TRBD2	-	TGCAGTGCTAGTAGGCTAGCGGGGGGGGGTGAGCAGTTCTTC	CSASRLAGGGEQFF
TRBV20-1	TRBJ2-3	-	-	TGCAGTGCTAGGGATCTACAAAGAACTTCCACAGATACGCAGTATTTT	CSARDLQRTSTDTQYF
TRBV15	TRBJ1-4	-	-	TGTGCCACCAGCAGAGATATTGCAACTAATGAAAAACTGTTTTTT	CATSRDIATNEKLFF
TRBV12-3/TRBV12-4	TRBJ1-2	TRBD1	-	TGTGCCAGCAGTTTTAGGCCCCAGGGGGGCACCTTC	CASSFRPQGGTF
TRBV11-2	TRBJ1-5	TRBD1	few	TGTGCCAGCAGCGCCGTTGGGACAGGTCAGCCCCAGCATTTT	CASSAVGTGQPQHF
TRBV7-3	TRBJ2-2	-	few	TGTGCCAGCAGCCTAAACGGGGCCGGGGAGCTGTTTTTT	CASSLNGAGELFF
TRBV7-8	TRBJ2-5	-	many	TGTGCCAGCAGCCCGTCACTAGCCCGCGGGGTTAAAGAGACCCAGTACTTC	CASSPSLARGVKETQYF
TRBV6-5	TRBJ2-5	-	many	TGTGCCAGCAAGGGGGGCGTCAGCCAAGAGACCCAGTACTTC	CASKGGVSQETQYF
TRBV6-5	TRBJ2-7	TRBD1	-	TGTGCCAGCAGCCTTCATAGACAGGGGATTTCGTACGAGCAGTACTTC	CASSLHRQGISYEQYF
TRBV7-3	TRBJ2-3	-	many	TGTGCCAGCAGCTTAACTAGCAGCACAGATACGCAGTATTTT	CASSLTSSTDTQYF
TRBV5-1	TRBJ2-4	TRBD1	many	TGCGCCAGCAAAGCGGACAGGGTAGGGAACATTCAGTACTTC	CASKADRVGNIQYF
TRBV7-2	TRBJ2-1	TRBD2	few	TGTGCCAGCAGCTTAAACGGGGGGGCCAGGTATGAGCAGTTCTTC	CASSLNGGARYEQFF
TRBV7-2	TRBJ1-2	TRBD1	-	TGTGCCAGCAGCTTAGGGCAGGGGGCGGGGTATGGCTACACCTTC	CASSLGQGAGYGYTF
TRBV6-1	TRBJ2-5	-	-	TGTGCCAGCAAGTTGCGGGGGCGAGAGACCCAGTACTTC	CASKLRGRETQYF
TRBV5-1	TRBJ1-6	-	-	TGCGCCAGCAGCTTGGTGAGAGCATCAACCTCCTATAATTCACCCCTCCACTTT	CASSLVRASTSYNSPLHF
TRBV4-3	TRBJ2-6	-	-	TGCGCCAGCAGCCAAGATGAGGTGTGGTCGGGGGGGGCCAACGTCCTGACTTTC	CASSQDEVWSGGANVLTF
TRBV20-1	TRBJ1-1	-	few	TGCAGTGCTAGAGATCCGGGGGTTCGGGGGAGCACTGAAGCTTTCTTT	CSARDPGVRGSTEAFF
TRBV11-3	TRBJ2-5	TRBD2	many	TGTGCCAGCAGCTCCGGGACTAGCGGGGGATACCAAGAGACCCAGTACTTC	CASSSGTSGGYQETQYF
TRBV7-2	TRBJ1-1	-	few	TGTGCCAGCAGCCCACAGAATGGAGCTTTCTTT	CASSPQNGAFF
TRBV3-1	TRBJ2-5	-	few	TGTGCCAGCAGCCATTGGGGACCCCAAGAGACCCAGTACTTC	CASSHWGPQETQYF
TRBV20-1	TRBJ2-3	TRBD1	few	TGCAGTGCTAGGCAGGGGGCTGGAACAGATACGCAGTATTTT	CSARQGAGTDTQYF
TRBV7-9	TRBJ1-2	-	-	TGTGCCAGCAGCAGGGGATCTGGAGCCTGGGGCGCTAACTATGGCTACACCTTC	CASSRGSGAWGANYGYTF
TRBV20-1	TRBJ1-1	-	many	TGCAGGGCGGCACGGGGTTTCGACACTGAAGCTTTCTTT	CRAARGFDTEAFF
TRBV7-9	TRBJ1-2	TRBD1	many	TGTGCCAGCAGCTTAAACAGGGGGCGAACTAACTATGGCTACACCTTC	CASSLNRGRTNYGYTF
TRBV9	TRBJ2-5	TRBD2	-	TGTGCCAGCAGCGTCGGAGCGGGGGGAAACCAAGAGACCCAGTACTTC	CASSVGAGGNQETQYF
TRBV12-3/TRBV12-4	TRBJ2-7	-	many	TGTGCCAGCAGTCAGGAGGGGGGGACCTACGAGCAGTACTTC	CASSQEGGTYEQYF
TRBV4-2	TRBJ2-4	-	few	TGTGCCAGCAGCCAAGAGGGTGGAGCCAAAAACATTCAGTACTTC	CASSQEGGAKNIQYF
TRBV7-9	TRBJ1-3	-	few	TGTGCCAGCAGCTTTAAAGGGTCTGGAAACACCATATATTTT	CASSFKGSGNTIYF
TRBV12-3/TRBV12-4	TRBJ2-1	TRBD1	-	TGTGCCAGCAGTTTGGTCACAGGGGCCCACAATGAGCAGTTCTTC	CASSLVTGAHNEQFF
TRBV7-2	TRBJ2-5	-	-	TGTGCCAGCAGCTTAGTGGGGGGGCGAGAGACCCAGTACTTC	CASSLVGGRETQYF
TRBV6-1	TRBJ2-5	TRBD2	many	TGTGCCAGCAGTGAAGAGTTAGCGGGATACTTC	CASSEELAGYF
TRBV20-1	TRBJ2-3	TRBD1	few	TGCAGTGCTAGAAACCCCCAGGGGGCGGATACGCAGTATTTT	CSARNPQGADTQYF
TRBV30	TRBJ1-6	-	few	TGTGCCTGGAGCCCCCTGGGAGATAATTCACCCCTCCACTTT	CAWSPLGDNSPLHF
TRBV7-2	TRBJ1-3	TRBD1	-	TGTGCCAGCAGCCCCCGACAGGGGCAGACGAACACCATATATTTT	CASSPRQGQTNTIYF
TRBV6-2/TRBV6-3	TRBJ2-5	TRBD1	-	TGTGCCAGCACCTCGACGGGACAGGGGTTGGAGACCCAGTACTTC	CASTSTGQGLETQYF
TRBV5-1	TRBJ1-1	-	few	TGCGCCAGCAGCTCCGGGGGCGAGAACACTGAAGCTTTCTTT	CASSSGGENTEAFF